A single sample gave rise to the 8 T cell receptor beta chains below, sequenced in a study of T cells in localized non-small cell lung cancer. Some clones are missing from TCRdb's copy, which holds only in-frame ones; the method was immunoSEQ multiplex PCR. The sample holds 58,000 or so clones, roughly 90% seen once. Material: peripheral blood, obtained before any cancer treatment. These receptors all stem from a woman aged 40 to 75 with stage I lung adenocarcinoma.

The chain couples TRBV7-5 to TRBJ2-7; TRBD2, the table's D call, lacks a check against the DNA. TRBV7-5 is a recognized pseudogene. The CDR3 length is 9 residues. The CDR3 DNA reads TGTGTCAGAAGCCCAGCGGGGAGCTTC. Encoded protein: CVRSPAGSF.

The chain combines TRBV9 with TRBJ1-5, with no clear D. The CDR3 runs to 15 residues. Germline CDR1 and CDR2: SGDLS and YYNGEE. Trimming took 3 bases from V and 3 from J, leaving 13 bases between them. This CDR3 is CASSAAGANNQPQHF. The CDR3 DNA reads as TGTGCCAGCAGCGCAGCGGGAGCCAACAATCAGCCCCAGCATTTT.

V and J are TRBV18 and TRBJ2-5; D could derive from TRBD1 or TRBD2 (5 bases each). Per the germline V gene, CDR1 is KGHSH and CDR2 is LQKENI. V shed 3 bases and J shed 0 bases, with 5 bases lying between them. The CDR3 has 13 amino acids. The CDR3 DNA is TGTGCCAGCTCACCGGGACACCAAGAGACCCAGTACTTC. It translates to CASSPGHQETQYF.

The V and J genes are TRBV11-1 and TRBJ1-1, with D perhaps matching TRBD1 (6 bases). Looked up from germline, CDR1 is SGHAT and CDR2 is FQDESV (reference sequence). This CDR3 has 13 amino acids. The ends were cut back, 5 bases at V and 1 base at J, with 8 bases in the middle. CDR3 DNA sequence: TGTGCCAGCAGCCGGGGACAGAACACTGAAGCTTTCTTT. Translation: CASSRGQNTEAFF.

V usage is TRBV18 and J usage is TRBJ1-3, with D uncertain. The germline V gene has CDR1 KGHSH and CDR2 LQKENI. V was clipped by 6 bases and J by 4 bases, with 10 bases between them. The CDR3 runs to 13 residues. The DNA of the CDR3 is TGTGCCAGCTCGCGGGGTTCCGGAAACACCATATATTTT. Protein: CASSRGSGNTIYF.

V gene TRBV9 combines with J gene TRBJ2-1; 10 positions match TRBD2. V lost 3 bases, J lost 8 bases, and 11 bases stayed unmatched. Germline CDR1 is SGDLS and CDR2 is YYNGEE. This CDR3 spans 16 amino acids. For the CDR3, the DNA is TGTGCCAGCAGCGGACCAGCGGGGGGGCTTCTTCATGAGCAGTTCTTC. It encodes CASSGPAGGLLHEQFF.

The CDR3, as DNA: TGTGCCAGCTCCGGACAGACCGGGGAGCTGTTTTTT. Its protein is CASSGQTGELFF. The J gene is TRBJ2-2, the V gene TRBV18; possible D gene TRBD1, 6 bases. The CDR3 extends over 12 amino acids. V lost 6 bases to trimming and J lost 5 bases, with 7 bases between them. Germline V gene data show CDR1 as KGHSH and CDR2 as LQKENI.

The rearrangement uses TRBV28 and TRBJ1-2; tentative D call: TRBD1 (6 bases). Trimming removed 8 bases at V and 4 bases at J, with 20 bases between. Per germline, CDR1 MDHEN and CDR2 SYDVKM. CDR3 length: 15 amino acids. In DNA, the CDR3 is TGTGCCAGCGTTAACGGACAGCTCGCTGGCTATGGCTACACCTTC. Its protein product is CASVNGQLAGYGYTF.